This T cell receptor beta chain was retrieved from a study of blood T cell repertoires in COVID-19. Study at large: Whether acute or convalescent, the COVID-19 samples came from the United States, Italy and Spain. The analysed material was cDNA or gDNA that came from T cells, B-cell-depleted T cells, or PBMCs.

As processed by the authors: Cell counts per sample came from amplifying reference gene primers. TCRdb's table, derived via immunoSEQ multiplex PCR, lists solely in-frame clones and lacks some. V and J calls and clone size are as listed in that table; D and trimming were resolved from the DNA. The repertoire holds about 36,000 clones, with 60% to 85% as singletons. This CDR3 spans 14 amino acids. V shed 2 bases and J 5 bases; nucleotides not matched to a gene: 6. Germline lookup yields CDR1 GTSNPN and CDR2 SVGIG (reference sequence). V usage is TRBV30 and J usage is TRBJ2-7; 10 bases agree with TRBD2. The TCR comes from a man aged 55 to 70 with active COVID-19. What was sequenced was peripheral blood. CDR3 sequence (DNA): TGTGCCTGGAGTAGGGGACTAGCGACAGACGAGCAGTACTTC. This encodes CAWSRGLATDEQYF. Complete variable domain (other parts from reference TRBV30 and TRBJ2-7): SQTIHQWPATLVQPVGSPLSLECTVEGTSNPNLYWYRQAAGRGLQLLFYSVGIGQISSEVPQNLSASRPQDRQFILSSKKLLLSDSGFYLCAWSRGLATDEQYFGPGTRLTVT.